One T cell receptor beta chain is described in this entry. Its antigen target is currently unknown. It has no much larger one-base neighbor in the sample; base qualities were not kept. This specimen comes from a study of blood T cell repertoires in COVID-19 (dated by TCRdb to 2018 to 2021). For the wider study: Samples from collaborators originated in the United States, Italy and Spain and spanned both the acute and convalescent phases of COVID-19. The prospective study material was composed of cDNA or gDNA derived from T cells, B-cell-depleted T cells, or PBMCs. Subjects who had been exposed to COVID-19, were actively infected with it, or had recovered from it provided the deeply sampled blood TCRbeta repertoires that made up the dataset. A freely available public database, intended as a resource for researchers studying the immune response to SARS-CoV-2, is where the repertoires were released. The samples were drawn from two sources: the first 160 participants of the ongoing ImmuneRACE study, and fewer than 1,500 subjects contributed by 6 global collaborators. The sample metadata nearly always contained a de-identified subject ID, COVID-19 status, age in years and sex. HLA class I and class II types, where available, came from metadata supplied by the sample provider rather than from assay-based typing.

Participants in the prospective study were enrolled through a virtual design, were aged roughly 18 to 100 years, and lived in 24 United States geographic areas. To assign participants to cohorts, the prospective study relied on clinical history that participants themselves reported in a screening survey and a study questionnaire. Each participant in the prospective study had whole blood, serum and a nasopharyngeal or oropharyngeal swab collected by mobile phlebotomists. Participants in the prospective study had the option to provide additional blood draws and questionnaires over a roughly 2-month period. Before DNA extraction, blood samples from the prospective study were shipped at room temperature or frozen. CDR1 and CDR2, looked up from the germline V gene, are SGHTA and FQGNSA. V has 1 base trimmed and J has 10 bases trimmed; junction bases matching no gene number 7. Spanning cysteine to phenylalanine, the CDR3 consists of 15 amino acids. Only the CDR3 DNA is retained, 45 bases long and in frame from the first base.

Broader findings and caveats from the paper: The quantity of clinical and demographic metadata differed by source and by participant and was supplied without curation.

The immunoSEQ Assay, a bias-controlled multiplex PCR, was used to amplify TCRbeta CDR3 regions from genomic DNA. Processing in the source paper ran as follows. Nucleated cell counts per sample were estimated from amplification of reference gene primers within the assay. Sequence reads were collapsed and filtered to measure the absolute abundance of every unique TCRbeta CDR3 rearrangement. Productive Simpson clonality was computed per sample as the square root of Simpson's diversity index over productive rearrangements. The immuneACCESS repertoire file appears here via TCRdb, limited to in-frame rearrangements. These files lack a portion of the clones; in checked studies, under half of the deficit traces to unresolved V genes, and the cause of the others is not known. That table gives V, J and clone size, and the DNA gave D and trimming. This sample holds 250,000 to 300,000 clones; approximately 90% were observed only once. About 2.1% of the sample lies in the top ten.

The source is a woman between 40 and 50 years old with acute COVID-19. The chain joins TRBV7-2 to TRBJ1-6, with 7 middle bases fitting TRBD1. The sample comprised PBMCs or T cells enriched from blood (not recorded which). The CDR3 has the sequence CASSLETGSRSPLHF. The DNA sequence is TGTGCCAGCAGCTTAGAGACAGGGTCGAGATCACCCCTCCACTTT.